The clone carrying this T cell receptor (beta chain) was detected only a few times. Antigen: not known. This record belongs to a study of T cells in Graves' hyperthyroidism and ophthalmopathy. Study-level results: Most expanded thyroid clonotypes above 0.001 recurred in blood.

Germline loops: CDR1 DFQATT, CDR2 SNEGSKA (reference sequence). Trimming took 0 bases from V and 5 from J, leaving 13 bases between them. CDR3 length equals 14 residues. TCR beta CDR3 regions were amplified from RNA transcripts. In the first-round RT-PCR of the TCR CDR3, the HTBI primer set was used. TCRdb analysed the multiplex PCR reads with MiXCR anew, one entry per CDR3 protein. The table shows about 250,000 distinct CDR3 sequences, with about 20% occurring only once. This clonotype was obtained from a man aged 30 to 39 with Graves' ophthalmopathy. The specimen sequenced was blood. V gene TRBV20-1 combines with J gene TRBJ2-5; D assignment may be TRBD1 or TRBD2 (5 bases each). DNA for the CDR3: TGCAGTGCTAGAGACGGAACCTGGGGGGAGACCCAGTACTTC. Translation gives CSARDGTWGETQYF.